One sample yielded the 32 T cell receptor beta chains listed below, sequenced in a study of blood T cell repertoires in COVID-19. This table comes from immunoSEQ multiplex PCR, and its TCRdb copy is limited to in-frame clones, with some not included. Among under 250,000 clones, 65% to 85% were seen once, and the ten largest hold 1.5%. Sequenced: peripheral blood. These receptors originate from a woman aged 40 to 50 who had recovered from COVID-19.

Worth noting for this clone: Other nucleotide sequences in the sample specify the same CDR3. V gene TRBV30 combines with J gene TRBJ1-5; no firm D call. Germline CDR1 reads GTSNPN; CDR2 reads SVGIG (reference sequence). Trimming removed 0 bases from V and 4 bases from J, with 7 bases in between. The CDR3 length is 13 residues. CDR3 protein: CAWSVRGNQPQHF. The DNA for the CDR3 is TGTGCCTGGAGTGTTAGAGGAAATCAGCCCCAGCATTTT.

This sequence joins TRBV2 and TRBJ2-6, with a tentative D call TRBD1 (5 bases). V lost 4 bases and J lost 2, with 9 bases in between. Germline CDR1 is SNHLY and CDR2 is FYNNEI. The CDR3 is 15 amino acids. CDR3 sequence: CASSVLGAGANVLTF. The CDR3 DNA is TGTGCCAGCAGTGTCCTAGGGGCTGGGGCCAACGTCCTGACTTTC.

V is TRBV5-1 and J is TRBJ2-7; 7 bases match TRBD1. CDR1 and CDR2 from the germline V gene are SGHRS and YFSETQ. V trimming: 3 bases; J trimming: 2 bases; junction bases outside the gene matches: 5. CDR3 length: 14 amino acids. As DNA, the CDR3 is TGCGCCAGCAGCTACCGGGACAGAACCTACGAGCAGTACTTC. Translation gives CASSYRDRTYEQYF.

The rearrangement joins TRBV11-3 to TRBJ2-1, with 9 positions matching TRBD1. The CDR3 has 14 amino acids. The V gene end was trimmed by 5 bases and the J gene end by 6 bases; junction bases not matched to a gene: 5. The germline V gene encodes CDR1 SGHNT and CDR2 YENEEA. The CDR3 DNA reads as TGTGCCAGCAGCGTCGGGACAGGGTTCAATGAGCAGTTCTTC. Translated: CASSVGTGFNEQFF.

The V gene is TRBV7-2, the J gene TRBJ2-3, with 8 bases matching TRBD2. The germline CDR1 and CDR2 sequences are SGHTA and FQGNSA. Trimming removed 2 bases from V and 1 base from J; junction bases left unmatched: 11. CDR3 length: 18 amino acids. The CDR3 loop is CASSLFFPLTSGTDTQYF. CDR3 DNA sequence: TGTGCCAGCAGCTTATTCTTTCCGCTGACTAGCGGCACAGATACGCAGTATTTT.

The chain is built from TRBV20-1 and TRBJ2-4; perhaps TRBD2 as D (7 bases). The CDR3 spans 19 residues. V was pared by 3 bases and J by 0 bases, with 24 bases between. Germline-derived CDR1 and CDR2 are DFQATT and SNEGSKA (reference sequence). The CDR3 region is CSASQTRGASFVAKNIQYF. The CDR3 DNA reads as TGCAGTGCTAGTCAAACCCGGGGGGCCTCATTTGTAGCCAAAAACATTCAGTACTTC.

A few counts support this clone. V usage is TRBV2 and J usage is TRBJ1-1; maybe TRBD1 (5 bases). This CDR3 comprises 13 residues. V lost 5 bases to trimming and J lost 0 bases, with 7 bases between them. CDR1 and CDR2 from the germline V gene are SNHLY and FYNNEI. For the CDR3, the DNA is TGTGCCAGCAGTATACAGGTGAACACTGAAGCTTTCTTT. It translates to CASSIQVNTEAFF.

The rearrangement links TRBV24-1 to TRBJ2-5, with 10 bases aligning to TRBD1. The CDR3 consists of 18 residues. V was pared by 3 bases and J by 0 bases, with 9 bases of the junction left unmatched. Germline CDR1 is KGHDR and CDR2 is SFDVKD. The CDR3 bases are TGTGCCACCAGTGATGCTGACAGGGGGCCCTCGTACCAAGAGACCCAGTACTTC. Encoded protein: CATSDADRGPSYQETQYF.

The chain's CDR3 is CASSPPFTDTQYF. CDR3 DNA: TGTGCCAGCAGCCCTCCCTTCACAGATACGCAGTATTTT. The J gene is TRBJ2-3, the V gene TRBV7-9; no reliable D call. CDR1 and CDR2 from the germline V gene are SEHNR and FQNEAQ (reference sequence). The V end lost 5 bases, the J end lost 2 bases, and 8 bases lay between the germline ends. This CDR3 spans 13 amino acids. The whole variable domain, remainder taken from reference TRBV7-9 and TRBJ2-3, is DTGVSQNPRHKITKRGQNVTFRCDPISEHNRLYWYRQTLGQGPEFLTYFQNEAQLEKSRLLSDRFSAERPKGSFSTLEIQRTEQGDSAMYLCASSPPFTDTQYFGPGTRLTVL.

The chain employs TRBV18 and TRBJ2-7, with 10 bases aligning to TRBD2. The V segment lost 3 bases and the J segment 0 bases; nucleotides outside the gene matches: 5. Germline V gives CDR1 KGHSH, CDR2 LQKENI. The CDR3 is 16 amino acids. The chain's CDR3 is CASSPRAGGASYEQYF. CDR3 DNA: TGTGCCAGCTCACCGCGAGCGGGGGGGGCCTCCTACGAGCAGTACTTC.

The rearrangement links TRBV7-9 to TRBJ1-2; 8 bases agree with TRBD1. The CDR3 consists of 14 residues. Losses at the gene ends were 1 base for V and 8 bases for J; bases not matched to a gene: 6. The germline CDR1 and CDR2 sequences are SEHNR and FQNEAQ (reference sequence). In nucleotides, the CDR3 is TGTGCCAGCAGCTTAGGGACAGGGAATCGAGGCTACACCTTC. Translated: CASSLGTGNRGYTF.

The gene calls are TRBV5-1 and TRBJ2-2; 10 nucleotides align to TRBD2. The CDR3 runs to 16 residues. CDR1 and CDR2 (germline): SGHRS, YFSETQ. V gave up 5 bases and J gave up 4 bases; unmatched junction bases: 8. CDR3: CASSLPGLALTGELFF. The DNA for the CDR3 is TGCGCCAGCAGTCTTCCGGGACTAGCGCTCACCGGGGAGCTGTTTTTT.

The rearrangement links TRBV30 to TRBJ1-2; TRBD1 agrees at 10 bases. CDR3 length: 13 amino acids. The trim removed 1 base at V and 7 bases at J, leaving 3 bases unmatched. Germline V gene data show CDR1 as GTSNPN and CDR2 as SVGIG (reference sequence). The CDR3 protein is CAWSAGTGAGYTF. The CDR3 DNA reads as TGTGCCTGGAGTGCGGGGACAGGGGCTGGCTACACCTTC.

The chain links TRBV6-5 to TRBJ1-2; 8 nucleotides align to TRBD1. The germline V gene has CDR1 MNHEY and CDR2 SVGAGI. This CDR3 has 15 amino acids. The J segment lost 6 bases and the V segment lost 4 bases, leaving 10 bases of the junction unmatched. CDR3 in DNA: TGTGCCAGCAGTTCCCTCCTGTGGACAGGGCATGGCTACACCTTC. Amino acid sequence: CASSSLLWTGHGYTF.

This clone was detected once. The V gene is TRBV30, the J gene TRBJ1-5; possible D gene TRBD1, 5 bases. Trimming stripped 2 bases from V and 0 bases from J, with 17 bases between. In germline, CDR1 is GTSNPN, CDR2 SVGIG (reference sequence). The CDR3 covers 17 residues. The CDR3 protein is CAWSHDRTTHSNQPQHF. The CDR3 coding sequence is TGTGCCTGGAGTCATGACAGAACAACTCATAGCAATCAGCCCCAGCATTTT.

V and J are TRBV12-3 or TRBV12-4 and TRBJ2-5, with D possibly matching TRBD2 (6 bases). The CDR3 runs to 12 residues. The V end was cut by 2 bases, the J end by 10 bases, with 11 bases between. The CDR3 coding sequence is TGTGCCAGCAGTTTATGGGGAGGAATCCAGTACTTC. Translated, it gives CASSLWGGIQYF.

The chain links TRBV28 to TRBJ1-5; TRBD1 agrees at 9 bases. This CDR3 is built from 14 residues. V lost 10 bases, J lost 6 bases, and 10 bases stayed unmatched. Germline V gene data show CDR1 as MDHEN and CDR2 as SYDVKM. CDR3 DNA sequence: TGTGCCACCACCGAAAGGACAGGGGTTCAGCCCCAGCATTTT. It is translated as CATTERTGVQPQHF.

This clone was observed a few times. The CDR3 DNA follows: TGCGCCAGCAGCGATACAGGGATTGACACCGGGGAGCTGTTTTTT. Its translation: CASSDTGIDTGELFF. The chain uses TRBV5-1 and TRBJ2-2; D is possibly TRBD1 (6 bases). The CDR3 sequence is 15 residues long. CDR1 is SGHRS and CDR2 is YFSETQ in the germline V gene. Trimming cost V 4 bases and J 3 bases, with 13 bases left between them.

This clone was picked up one time. The chain uses TRBV19 and TRBJ2-3; 9 bases fit TRBD1. J was trimmed by 7 bases and V by 4 bases; bases with no gene match: 12. Germline CDR1 reads LNHDA; CDR2 reads SQIVND (reference sequence). The CDR3 spans 16 residues. CDR3 sequence reads: CASSTRPGQGWHTQYF. The CDR3 coding sequence is TGTGCCAGTAGTACTCGACCGGGACAGGGATGGCATACGCAGTATTTT.

The CDR3 DNA follows: TGTGCCAGCAGTTCCGACAGGGGTTTCGACGAGCAGTACTTC. Its translation is CASSSDRGFDEQYF. The chain recombines TRBV28 with TRBJ2-7; TRBD1 aligns across 8 bases. Germline V gene lookup returns CDR1 MDHEN and CDR2 SYDVKM. The CDR3 contains 14 residues. With V trimmed by 4 bases and J by 5 bases, 7 bases remained unmatched.

V usage is TRBV5-1 and J usage is TRBJ1-1, with 11 bases that match TRBD1. Germline CDR1 is SGHRS and CDR2 is YFSETQ. This CDR3 region has 15 residues. Trimming removed 5 bases from V and 6 bases from J; junction bases left unmatched: 9. CDR3 loop: CASRTGTGGLAEAFF. Written as DNA, the CDR3 is TGCGCCAGCAGAACCGGGACAGGGGGTCTGGCTGAAGCTTTCTTT.

The V gene is TRBV23-1, the J gene TRBJ2-7, with 9 bases identical to TRBD1. TRBV23-1 is an ORF, and what it does is uncertain. The CDR3 has 14 residues. Trimming removed 7 bases from V and 5 bases from J; junction bases left unmatched: 9. In DNA, the CDR3 is TGCGCCAGCACCCCCCGGACAGGGGCGAACGAGCAGTACTTC. Translation: CASTPRTGANEQYF.

The V call is TRBV5-1, the J call TRBJ2-7, with 7 bases matching TRBD1. This CDR3 is 15 amino acids long. V lost 6 bases, J lost 5 bases, and 14 bases stayed unmatched. In germline, CDR1 is SGHRS, CDR2 YFSETQ. In nucleotides, the CDR3 is TGCGCCAGCACCTTCCAGGGGGAACGGCGTGACGAGCAGTACTTC. It is translated as CASTFQGERRDEQYF.

The gene calls are TRBV9 and TRBJ1-5; D may be TRBD1 (6 bases). From germline, CDR1 is SGDLS and CDR2 YYNGEE. The CDR3 sequence is 13 residues long. The V end was cut by 2 bases, the J end by 5 bases, with 8 bases between. DNA for the CDR3: TGTGCCAGCAGCGTGGACAGCGATCAGCCCCAGCATTTT. Its translation is CASSVDSDQPQHF.

The chain has TRBV3-1 (or the pseudogene TRBV3-2) and TRBJ2-2, with TRBD2 as a possible D gene (7 bases). Trimming took 2 bases from V and 4 from J, leaving 17 bases between them. This CDR3 has 17 residues. The germline V gene has CDR1 LGHDT and CDR2 YNNKEL (reference sequence). The chain's CDR3 is CASSQLIGGPLTGELFF. The DNA of the CDR3 is TGTGCCAGCAGCCAACTAATCGGGGGGCCCCTCACCGGGGAGCTGTTTTTT.

CDR3: CASIGQGAREQYF. For the CDR3, the DNA is TGTGCCAGCATAGGGCAGGGGGCGCGGGAGCAGTACTTC. The rearrangement joins TRBV6-5 to TRBJ2-7, with TRBD1 matching 8 bases. CDR3 length: 13 amino acids. Germline V gene sequence: CDR1 MNHEY, CDR2 SVGAGI. J gave up 7 bases and V 7 bases, and 9 bases lay outside the gene matches.

The chain employs TRBV11-3 and TRBJ2-6; TRBD1 agrees at 7 bases. V was clipped by 0 bases and J by 0 bases; unmatched bases: 5. Per the germline V gene, CDR1 is SGHNT and CDR2 is YENEEA. This CDR3 region has 18 residues. CDR3: CASSLDGQVGSGANVLTF. DNA of the CDR3: TGTGCCAGCAGCTTAGACGGACAGGTGGGCTCTGGGGCCAACGTCCTGACTTTC.

V usage is TRBV3-1 (or the pseudogene TRBV3-2) and J usage is TRBJ1-1; 8 nucleotides match TRBD1. The CDR3 has 17 residues. J was trimmed by 7 bases and V by 4 bases; bases with no gene match: 17. From germline, CDR1 is LGHDT and CDR2 YNNKEL (reference sequence). The CDR3 loop reads CASSPTDSSDRADEAFF. Here the CDR3 DNA reads TGTGCCAGCAGCCCTACAGACTCTTCGGACAGGGCGGATGAAGCTTTCTTT.

The V call is TRBV7-2, the J call TRBJ1-6; 10 bases are shared with TRBD1. J was trimmed by 8 bases and V by 4 bases; bases with no gene match: 5. Germline CDR1 and CDR2: SGHTA and FQGNSA. There are 15 residues in the CDR3. In DNA form, the CDR3 reads TGTGCCAGCAGCTCTTTTGGGACAGGGGATTCACCCCTCCACTTT. This codes for CASSSFGTGDSPLHF.

V and J are TRBV5-4 and TRBJ2-7, with 7 bases identical to TRBD1. CDR3 length: 14 residues. The germline CDR1 and CDR2 sequences are SGHNT and YYREEE (reference sequence). Trimming took 2 bases from V and 5 from J; bases not matched to a gene: 7. CDR3 in DNA: TGTGCCAGCAGCTTAGCTACGACAGGGAACGAGCAGTACTTC. It encodes CASSLATTGNEQYF.

The chain recombines TRBV27 with TRBJ2-7; the match to TRBD1 covers 10 bases. Germline V gene data show CDR1 as MNHEY and CDR2 as SMNVEV (reference sequence). The CDR3 is 13 residues long. V was pared by 4 bases and J by 3 bases, with 0 bases of the junction left unmatched. The CDR3 nucleotides read TGTGCCAGCAGTTGGGACAGGGGCTACGAGCAGTACTTC. It is translated as CASSWDRGYEQYF.

The rearrangement links TRBV9 to TRBJ2-1; D perhaps matches TRBD1 (5 bases). V was pared by 6 bases and J by 4 bases, with 26 bases between. Germline V CDR1 and CDR2: SGDLS, YYNGEE. The CDR3 runs to 18 residues. The CDR3 is CASTLLRQTQLNYNEQFF. CDR3 bases: TGTGCCAGCACCCTGCTGAGACAGACACAATTAAATTACAATGAGCAGTTCTTC. The full variable domain, with the rest looked up from reference TRBV9 and TRBJ2-1, is DSGVTQTPKHLITATGQRVTLRCSPRSGDLSVYWYQQSLDQGLQFLIQYYNGEERAKGNILERFSAQQFPDLHSELNLSSLELGDSALYFCASTLLRQTQLNYNEQFFGPGTRLTVL.